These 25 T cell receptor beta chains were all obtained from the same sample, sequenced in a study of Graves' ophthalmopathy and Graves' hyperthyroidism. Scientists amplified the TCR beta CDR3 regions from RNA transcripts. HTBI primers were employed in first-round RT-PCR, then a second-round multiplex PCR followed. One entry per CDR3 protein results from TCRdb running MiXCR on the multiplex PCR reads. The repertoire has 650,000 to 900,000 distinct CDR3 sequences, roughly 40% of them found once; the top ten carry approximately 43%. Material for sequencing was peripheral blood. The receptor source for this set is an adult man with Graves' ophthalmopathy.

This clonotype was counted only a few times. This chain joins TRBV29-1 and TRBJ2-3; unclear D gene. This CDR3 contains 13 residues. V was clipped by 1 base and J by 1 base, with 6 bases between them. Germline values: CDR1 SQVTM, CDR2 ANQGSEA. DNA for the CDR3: TGCAGCGTTGAAGGGGTCGGCACAGATACGCAGTATTTT. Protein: CSVEGVGTDTQYF.

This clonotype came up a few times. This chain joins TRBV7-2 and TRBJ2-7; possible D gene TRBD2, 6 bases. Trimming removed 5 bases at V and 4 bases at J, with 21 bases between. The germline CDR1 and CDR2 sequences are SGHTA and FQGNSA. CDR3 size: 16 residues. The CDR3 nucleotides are TGTGCCAGCAGCCCCCTTGGGCTAACGGGAGCTTACGAGCAGTACTTC. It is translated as CASSPLGLTGAYEQYF.

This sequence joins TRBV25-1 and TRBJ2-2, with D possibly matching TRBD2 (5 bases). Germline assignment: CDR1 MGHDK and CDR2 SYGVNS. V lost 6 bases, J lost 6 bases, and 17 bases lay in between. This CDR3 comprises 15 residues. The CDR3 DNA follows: TGTGCCAGCAGCCAAGTTCTGCGGGTCTCCGGGGAGCTGTTTTTT. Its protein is CASSQVLRVSGELFF.

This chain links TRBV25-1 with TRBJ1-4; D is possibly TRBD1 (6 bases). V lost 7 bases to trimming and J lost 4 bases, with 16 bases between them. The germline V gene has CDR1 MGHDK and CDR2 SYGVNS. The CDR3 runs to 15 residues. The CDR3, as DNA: TGTGCCAGCACCGACCAGACAGGCATTAATGAAAAACTGTTTTTT. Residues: CASTDQTGINEKLFF.

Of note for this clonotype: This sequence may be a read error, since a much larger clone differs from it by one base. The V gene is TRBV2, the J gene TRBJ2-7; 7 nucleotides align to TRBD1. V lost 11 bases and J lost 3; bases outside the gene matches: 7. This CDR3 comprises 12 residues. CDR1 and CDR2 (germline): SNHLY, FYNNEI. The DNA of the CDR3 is TGTGCCGTCAGGAGACAGGGCTACGAGCAGTACTTC. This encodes CAVRRQGYEQYF.

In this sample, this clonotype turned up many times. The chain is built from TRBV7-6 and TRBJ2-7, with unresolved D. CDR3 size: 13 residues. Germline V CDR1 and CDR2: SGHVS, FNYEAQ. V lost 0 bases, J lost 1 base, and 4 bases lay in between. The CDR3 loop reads CASSLAFSYEQYF. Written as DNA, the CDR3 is TGTGCCAGCAGCTTAGCGTTTTCCTACGAGCAGTACTTC.

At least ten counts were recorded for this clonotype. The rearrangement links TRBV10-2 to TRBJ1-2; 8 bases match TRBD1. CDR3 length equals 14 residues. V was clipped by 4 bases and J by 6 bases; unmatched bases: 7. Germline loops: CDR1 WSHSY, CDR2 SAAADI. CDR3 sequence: CASSGGQAPHGYTF. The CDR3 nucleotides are TGCGCCAGCAGTGGGGGACAGGCCCCTCATGGCTACACCTTC.

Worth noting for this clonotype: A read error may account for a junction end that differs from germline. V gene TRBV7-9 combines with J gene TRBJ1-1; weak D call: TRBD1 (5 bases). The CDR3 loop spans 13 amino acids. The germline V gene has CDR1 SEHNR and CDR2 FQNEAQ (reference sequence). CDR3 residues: CASSQGRGTEALF. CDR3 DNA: TGCGCCAGCAGCCAAGGAAGGGGCACTGAAGCTCTCTTT. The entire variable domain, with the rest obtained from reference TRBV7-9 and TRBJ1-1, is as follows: DTGVSQNPRHKITKRGQNVTFRCDPISEHNRLYWYRQTLGQGPEFLTYFQNEAQLEKSRLLSDRFSAERPKGSFSTLEIQRTEQGDSAMYLCASSQGRGTEALFGQGTRLTVV.

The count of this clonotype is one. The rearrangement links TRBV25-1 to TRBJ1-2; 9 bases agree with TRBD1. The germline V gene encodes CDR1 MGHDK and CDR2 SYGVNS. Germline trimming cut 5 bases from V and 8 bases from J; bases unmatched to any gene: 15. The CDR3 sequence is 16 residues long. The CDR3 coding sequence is TGTGCCAGCAGTTTATCGGTGGGGACAGGGTTAACGGGCTACACCTTC. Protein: CASSLSVGTGLTGYTF.

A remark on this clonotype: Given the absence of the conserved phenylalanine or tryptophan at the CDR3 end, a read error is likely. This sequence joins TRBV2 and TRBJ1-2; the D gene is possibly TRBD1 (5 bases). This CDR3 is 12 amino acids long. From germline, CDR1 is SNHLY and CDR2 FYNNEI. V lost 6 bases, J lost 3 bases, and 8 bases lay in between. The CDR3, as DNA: TGTGCCAGCAGAGGGGTTGACTATGGCTACACCTCC. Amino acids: CASRGVDYGYTS.

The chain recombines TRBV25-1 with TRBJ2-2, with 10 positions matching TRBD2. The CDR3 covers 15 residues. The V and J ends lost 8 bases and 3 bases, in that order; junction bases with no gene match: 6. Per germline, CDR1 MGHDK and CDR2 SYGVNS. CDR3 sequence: CASRGTSVDTGELFF. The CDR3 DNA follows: TGTGCCAGCCGAGGGACTAGCGTCGACACCGGGGAGCTGTTTTTT.

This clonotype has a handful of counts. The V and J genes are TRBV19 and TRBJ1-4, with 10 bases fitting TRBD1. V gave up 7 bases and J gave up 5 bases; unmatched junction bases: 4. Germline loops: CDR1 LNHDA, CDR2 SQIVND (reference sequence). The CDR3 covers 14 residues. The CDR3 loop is CASKKGQGNEKLFF. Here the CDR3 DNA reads TGTGCCAGTAAAAAGGGACAGGGGAATGAAAAACTGTTTTTT.

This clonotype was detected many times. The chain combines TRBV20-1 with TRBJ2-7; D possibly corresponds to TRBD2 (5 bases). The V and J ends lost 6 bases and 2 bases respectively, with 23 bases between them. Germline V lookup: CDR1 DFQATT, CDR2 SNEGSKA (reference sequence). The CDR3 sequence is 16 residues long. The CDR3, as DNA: TGCAGTGCCGCCGTAGGACTTGGTGGCTCAACCTACGAGCAGTACTTC. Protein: CSAAVGLGGSTYEQYF.

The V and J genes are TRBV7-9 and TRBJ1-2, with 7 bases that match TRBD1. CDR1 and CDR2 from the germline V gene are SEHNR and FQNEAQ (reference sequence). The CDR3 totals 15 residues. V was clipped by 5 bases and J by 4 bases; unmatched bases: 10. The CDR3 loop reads CASSQDFGTAYGYTF. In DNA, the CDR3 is TGTGCCAGCAGCCAAGATTTTGGGACAGCCTATGGCTACACCTTC.

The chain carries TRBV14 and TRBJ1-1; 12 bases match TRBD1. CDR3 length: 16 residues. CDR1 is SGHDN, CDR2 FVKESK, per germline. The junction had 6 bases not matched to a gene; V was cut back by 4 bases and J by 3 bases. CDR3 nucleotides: TGTGCCAGCAGCCGCGGGACAGGGGGCCAATACACTGAAGCTTTCTTT. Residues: CASSRGTGGQYTEAFF.

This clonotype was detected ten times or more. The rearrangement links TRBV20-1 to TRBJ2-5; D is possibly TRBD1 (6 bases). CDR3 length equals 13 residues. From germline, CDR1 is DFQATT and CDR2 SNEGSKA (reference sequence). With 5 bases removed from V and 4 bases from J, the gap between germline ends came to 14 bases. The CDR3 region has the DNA TGCAGTGCTTCCCAGGGGCCGGGAGAGACCCAGTACTTC. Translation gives CSASQGPGETQYF.

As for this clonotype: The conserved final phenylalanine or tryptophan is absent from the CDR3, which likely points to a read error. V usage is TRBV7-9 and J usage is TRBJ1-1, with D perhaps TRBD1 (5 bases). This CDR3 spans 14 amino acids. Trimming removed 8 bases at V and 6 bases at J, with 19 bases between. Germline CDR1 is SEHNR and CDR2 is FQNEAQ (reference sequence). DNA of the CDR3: TGTGCCAGCTACTTAAGGGCAGGGCAGTCTGAAGCTTTCCTT. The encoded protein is CASYLRAGQSEAFL.

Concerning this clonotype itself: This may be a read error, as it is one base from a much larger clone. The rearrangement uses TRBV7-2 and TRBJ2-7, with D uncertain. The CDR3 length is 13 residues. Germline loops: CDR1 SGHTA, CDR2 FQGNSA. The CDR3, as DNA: TGTGCCAGCAGGTCCGCTGGCTCCCACGAGCAGTACTTC. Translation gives CASRSAGSHEQYF.

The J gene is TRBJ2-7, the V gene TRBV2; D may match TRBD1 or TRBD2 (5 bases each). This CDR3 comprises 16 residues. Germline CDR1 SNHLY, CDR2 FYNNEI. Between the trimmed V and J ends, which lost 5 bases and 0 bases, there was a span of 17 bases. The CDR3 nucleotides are TGTGCCAGCAGTAATACCGGGACCTTTATCTCCTACGAGCAGTACTTC. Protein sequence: CASSNTGTFISYEQYF.

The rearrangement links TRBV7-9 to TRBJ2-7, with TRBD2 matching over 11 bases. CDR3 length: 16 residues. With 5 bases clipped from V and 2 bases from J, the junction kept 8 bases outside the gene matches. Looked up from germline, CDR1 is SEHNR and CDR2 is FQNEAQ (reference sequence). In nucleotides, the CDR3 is TGTGCCAGCAGCCAAGTAGCGGGAGGGAATACCTACGAGCAGTACTTC. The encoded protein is CASSQVAGGNTYEQYF.

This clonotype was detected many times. CDR3 loop: CASSAIGSGANVLTF. CDR3 DNA sequence: TGTGCCAGCAGCGCCATTGGGTCTGGGGCCAACGTCCTGACTTTC. The rearrangement joins TRBV9 to TRBJ2-6; D unclear. Germline CDR1 and CDR2: SGDLS and YYNGEE. The CDR3 spans 15 residues. Deletions cut 3 bases from V and 1 base from J, with 8 bases between.

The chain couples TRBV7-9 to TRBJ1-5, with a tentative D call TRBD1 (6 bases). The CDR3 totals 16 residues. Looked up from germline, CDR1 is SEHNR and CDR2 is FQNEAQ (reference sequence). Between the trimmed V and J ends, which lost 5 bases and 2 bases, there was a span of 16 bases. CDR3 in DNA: TGTGCCAGCAGCGAAACAGGGACCCGGGGCAATCAGCCCCAGCATTTT. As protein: CASSETGTRGNQPQHF.

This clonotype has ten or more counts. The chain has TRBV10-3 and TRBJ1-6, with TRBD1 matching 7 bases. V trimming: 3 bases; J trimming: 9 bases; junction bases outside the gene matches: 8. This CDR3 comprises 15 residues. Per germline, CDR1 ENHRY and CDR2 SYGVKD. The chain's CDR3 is CAISEQGTLSSPLHF. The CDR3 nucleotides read TGTGCCATCAGTGAACAGGGGACCCTGAGTTCACCCCTCCACTTT.

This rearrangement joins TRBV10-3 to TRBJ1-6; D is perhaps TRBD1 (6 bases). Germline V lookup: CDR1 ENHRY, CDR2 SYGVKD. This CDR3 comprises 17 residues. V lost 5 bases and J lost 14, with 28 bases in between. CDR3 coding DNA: TGTGCCATCAGTTACACCTCACAGGGAAGCGCAGGGTTATCCCTCCACTTT. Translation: CAISYTSQGSAGLSLHF.

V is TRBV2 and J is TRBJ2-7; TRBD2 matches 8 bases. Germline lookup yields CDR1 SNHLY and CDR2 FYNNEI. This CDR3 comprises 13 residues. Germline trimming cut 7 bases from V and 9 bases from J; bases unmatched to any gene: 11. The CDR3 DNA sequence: TGTGCCAGCAACAGCGGGGGAACAGATACGCAGTACTTC. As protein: CASNSGGTDTQYF. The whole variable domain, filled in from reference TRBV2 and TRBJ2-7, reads EPEVTQTPSHQVTQMGQEVILRCVPISNHLYFYWYRQILGQKVEFLVSFYNNEISEKSEIFDDQFSVERPDGSNFTLKIRSTKLEDSAMYFCASNSGGTDTQYFGPGTRLTVT.